The T cell receptor (beta chain) described here comes from a study of blood T cell repertoires in COVID-19. Study-level information: COVID-19 samples collected from the United States, Italy and Spain covered acute and convalescent phases. From T cells, B-cell-depleted T cells, or PBMCs came the material, which was cDNA or gDNA.

The CDR3 spans 12 residues. Trimming removed 8 bases from V and 6 bases from J, with 14 bases in between. CDR1 is SEHNR, CDR2 FQNEAQ, per germline (reference sequence). The Seattle patients joined while their infection was active and were tracked longitudinally afterward. In the original processing: Amplifying reference gene primers gave estimates of nucleated cell counts. Using immunoSEQ multiplex PCR, the repertoire was profiled, and TCRdb retains in-frame clones only, with some absent. Clone size and V and J calls were adopted from that table, with D and trimming inferred from the DNA. The profile covers around 160,000 clones, with approximately 83% appearing a single time and 6.5% to 9.5% taken by the ten largest.

The clonotype was recovered from a woman aged 55-75 years with COVID-19, enrolled during active disease. The sequenced sample consisted of peripheral blood. This chain uses TRBV7-9 with TRBJ2-7; the D is unclear. The CDR3 DNA sequence: TGTGCCAGCGGCCGAGGCTTAGGCGAGCAGTACTTC. As protein: CASGRGLGEQYF.